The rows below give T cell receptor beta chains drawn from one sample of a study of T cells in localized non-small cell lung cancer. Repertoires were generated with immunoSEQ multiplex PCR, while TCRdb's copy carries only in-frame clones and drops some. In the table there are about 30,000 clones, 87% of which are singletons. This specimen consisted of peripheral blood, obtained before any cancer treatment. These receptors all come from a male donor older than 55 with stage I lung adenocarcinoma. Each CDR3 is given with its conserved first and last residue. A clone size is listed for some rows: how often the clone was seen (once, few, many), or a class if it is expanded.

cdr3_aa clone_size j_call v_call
CSVGAGDTGELFF few TRBJ2-2 TRBV29-1
CASSYGLAGSDTQYF NA TRBJ2-3 TRBV7-2
CASSFHRGGTQETQYF NA TRBJ2-5 TRBV7-2
CSVEGKSTGKAFF NA TRBJ1-1 TRBV29-1
CASSPSGQPNTGELFF NA TRBJ2-2 TRBV4-2
CASSSGLNYEQYF NA TRBJ2-7 TRBV7-2
CASSYNSPQSGNTIYF once TRBJ1-3 TRBV6-5
CASSNKQGYTGELFF NA TRBJ2-2 TRBV7-2
CASSTGVGTYEQYF few TRBJ2-7 TRBV27
CASSYRETGELFF NA TRBJ2-2 TRBV7-9
CASSSGVGGATYNEQFF once TRBJ2-1 TRBV9
CASSEASGGNTIYF NA TRBJ1-3 TRBV2
CASSDAVEPLHF NA TRBJ1-6 TRBV10-2
CATGTPATDTEAFF NA TRBJ1-1 TRBV28
CASSERNYGTGRETQYF NA TRBJ2-5 TRBV4-3
CASSLSPGKLFF NA TRBJ1-4 TRBV11-2